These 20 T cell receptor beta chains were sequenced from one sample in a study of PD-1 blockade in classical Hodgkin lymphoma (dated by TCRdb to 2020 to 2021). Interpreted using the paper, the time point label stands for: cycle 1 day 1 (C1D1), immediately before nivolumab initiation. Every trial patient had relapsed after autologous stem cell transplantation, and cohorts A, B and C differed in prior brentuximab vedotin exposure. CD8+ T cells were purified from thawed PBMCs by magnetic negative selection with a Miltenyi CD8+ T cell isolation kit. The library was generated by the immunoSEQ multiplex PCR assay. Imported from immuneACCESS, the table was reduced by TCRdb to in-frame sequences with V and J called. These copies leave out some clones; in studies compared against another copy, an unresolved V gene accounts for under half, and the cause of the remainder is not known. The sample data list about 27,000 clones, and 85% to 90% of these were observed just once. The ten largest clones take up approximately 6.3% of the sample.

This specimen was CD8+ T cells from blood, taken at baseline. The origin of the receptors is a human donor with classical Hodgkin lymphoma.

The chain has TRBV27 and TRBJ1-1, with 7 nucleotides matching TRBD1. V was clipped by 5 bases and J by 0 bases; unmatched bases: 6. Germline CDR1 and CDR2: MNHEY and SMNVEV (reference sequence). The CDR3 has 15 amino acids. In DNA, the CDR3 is TGTGCCAGCAGTACTCGGGACAGATTGAACACTGAAGCTTTCTTT. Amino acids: CASSTRDRLNTEAFF.

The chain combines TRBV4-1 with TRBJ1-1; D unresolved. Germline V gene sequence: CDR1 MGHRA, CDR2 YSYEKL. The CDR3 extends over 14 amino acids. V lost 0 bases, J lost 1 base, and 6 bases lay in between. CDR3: CASSQDDANTEAFF. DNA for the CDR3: TGCGCCAGCAGCCAAGATGATGCGAACACTGAAGCTTTCTTT.

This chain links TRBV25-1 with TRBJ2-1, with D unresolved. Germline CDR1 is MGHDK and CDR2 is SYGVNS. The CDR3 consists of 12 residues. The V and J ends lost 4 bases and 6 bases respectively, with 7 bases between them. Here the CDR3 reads CASSAVGNEQFF. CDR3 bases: TGTGCCAGCAGTGCGGTGGGCAATGAGCAGTTCTTC. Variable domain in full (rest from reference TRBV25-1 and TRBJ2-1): EADIYQTPRYLVIGTGKKITLECSQTMGHDKMYWYQQDPGMELHLIHYSYGVNSTEKGDLSSESTVSRIRTEHFPLTLESARPSHTSQYLCASSAVGNEQFFGPGTRLTVL.

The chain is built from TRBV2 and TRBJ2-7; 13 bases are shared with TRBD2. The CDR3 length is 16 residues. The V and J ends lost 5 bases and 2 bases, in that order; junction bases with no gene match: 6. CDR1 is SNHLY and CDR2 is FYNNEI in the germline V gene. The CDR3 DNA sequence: TGTGCCAGCAGTTTCACTAGCGGGAGGGCCCCCTACGAGCAGTACTTC. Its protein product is CASSFTSGRAPYEQYF.

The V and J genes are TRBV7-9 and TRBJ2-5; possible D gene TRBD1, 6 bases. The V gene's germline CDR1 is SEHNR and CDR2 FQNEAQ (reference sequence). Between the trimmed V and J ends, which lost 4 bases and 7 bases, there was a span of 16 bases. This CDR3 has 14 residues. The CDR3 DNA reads TGTGCCAGCAGCTCCGAAGGGGGATCGGGGACCCAGTACTTC. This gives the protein CASSSEGGSGTQYF. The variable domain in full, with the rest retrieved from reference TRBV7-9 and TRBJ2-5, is DTGVSQNPRHKITKRGQNVTFRCDPISEHNRLYWYRQTLGQGPEFLTYFQNEAQLEKSRLLSDRFSAERPKGSFSTLEIQRTEQGDSAMYLCASSSEGGSGTQYFGPGTRLLVL.

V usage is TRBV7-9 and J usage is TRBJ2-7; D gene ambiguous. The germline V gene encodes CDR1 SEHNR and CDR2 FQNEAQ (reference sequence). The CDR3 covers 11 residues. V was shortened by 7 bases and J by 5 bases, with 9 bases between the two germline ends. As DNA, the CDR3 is TGTGCCAGCAACAATAACGACGAGCAGTACTTC. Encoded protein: CASNNNDEQYF.

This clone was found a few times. CDR3 nucleotides: TGTGCCAGCAGCATATCCAGGGGCTATGGCTACACCTTC. It yields the protein CASSISRGYGYTF. The V and J genes are TRBV28 and TRBJ1-2, with D possibly being TRBD1 (6 bases). Per germline, CDR1 MDHEN and CDR2 SYDVKM. With 6 bases removed from V and 4 bases from J, the gap between germline ends came to 12 bases. This CDR3 is built from 13 residues.

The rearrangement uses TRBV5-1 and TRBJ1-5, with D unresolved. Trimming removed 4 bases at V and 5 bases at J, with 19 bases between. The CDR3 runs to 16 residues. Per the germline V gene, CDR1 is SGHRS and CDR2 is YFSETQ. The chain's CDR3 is CASSPGSGPTDQPQHF. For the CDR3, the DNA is TGCGCCAGCAGCCCGGGGTCAGGCCCGACCGATCAGCCCCAGCATTTT.

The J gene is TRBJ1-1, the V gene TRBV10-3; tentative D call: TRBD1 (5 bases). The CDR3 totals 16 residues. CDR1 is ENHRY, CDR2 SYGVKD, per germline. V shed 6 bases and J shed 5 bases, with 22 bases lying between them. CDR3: CAIRSQSGTEGTEAFF. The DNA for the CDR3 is TGTGCCATCAGGAGTCAGAGCGGCACCGAGGGGACTGAAGCTTTCTTT.

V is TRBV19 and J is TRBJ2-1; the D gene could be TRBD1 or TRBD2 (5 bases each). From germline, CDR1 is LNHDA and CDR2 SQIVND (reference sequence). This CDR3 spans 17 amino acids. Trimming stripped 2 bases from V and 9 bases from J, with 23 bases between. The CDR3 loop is CASSIKSGTGYNAEQFF. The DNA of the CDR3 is TGTGCCAGTAGTATAAAATCCGGGACCGGATACAATGCTGAGCAGTTCTTC.

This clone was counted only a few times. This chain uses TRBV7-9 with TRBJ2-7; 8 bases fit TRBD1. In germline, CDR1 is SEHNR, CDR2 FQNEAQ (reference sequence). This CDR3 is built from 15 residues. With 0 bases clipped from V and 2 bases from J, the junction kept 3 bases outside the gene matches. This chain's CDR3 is CASSLAQGATYEQYF. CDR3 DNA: TGTGCCAGCAGCTTAGCGCAGGGGGCTACCTACGAGCAGTACTTC.

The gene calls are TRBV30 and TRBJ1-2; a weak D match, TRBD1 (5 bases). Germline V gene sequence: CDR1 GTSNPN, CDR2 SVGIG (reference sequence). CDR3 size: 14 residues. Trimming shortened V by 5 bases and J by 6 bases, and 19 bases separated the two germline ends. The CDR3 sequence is CAWGIREGFDGYTF. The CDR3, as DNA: TGTGCCTGGGGGATCAGGGAAGGGTTCGATGGCTACACCTTC. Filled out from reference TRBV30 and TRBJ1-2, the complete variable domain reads SQTIHQWPATLVQPVGSPLSLECTVEGTSNPNLYWYRQAAGRGLQLLFYSVGIGQISSEVPQNLSASRPQDRQFILSSKKLLLSDSGFYLCAWGIREGFDGYTFGSGTRLTVV.

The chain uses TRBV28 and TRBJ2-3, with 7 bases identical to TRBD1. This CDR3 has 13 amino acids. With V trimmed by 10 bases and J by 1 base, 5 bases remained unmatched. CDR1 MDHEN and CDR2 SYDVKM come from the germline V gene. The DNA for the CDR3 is TGTGCCATCCAGGGGGATCGCACAGATACGCAGTATTTT. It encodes CAIQGDRTDTQYF.

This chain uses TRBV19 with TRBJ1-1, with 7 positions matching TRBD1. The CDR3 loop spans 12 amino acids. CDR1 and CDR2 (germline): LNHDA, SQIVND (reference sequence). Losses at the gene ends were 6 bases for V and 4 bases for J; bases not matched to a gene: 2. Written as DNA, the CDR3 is TGTGCCAGTAGCAGGGGGAGCACTGAAGCTTTCTTT. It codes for CASSRGSTEAFF.

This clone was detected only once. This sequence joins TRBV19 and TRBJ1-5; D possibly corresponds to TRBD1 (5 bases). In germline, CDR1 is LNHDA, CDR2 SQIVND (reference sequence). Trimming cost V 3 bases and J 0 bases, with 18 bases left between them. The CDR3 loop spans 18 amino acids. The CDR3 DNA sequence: TGTGCCAGTAGTATTATACCAAGGGACGTTTATAGCAATCAGCCCCAGCATTTT. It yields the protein CASSIIPRDVYSNQPQHF.

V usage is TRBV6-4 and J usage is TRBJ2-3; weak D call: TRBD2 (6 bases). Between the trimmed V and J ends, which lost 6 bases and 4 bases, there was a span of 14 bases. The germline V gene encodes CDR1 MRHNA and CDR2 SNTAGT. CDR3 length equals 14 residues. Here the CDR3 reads CASRGMGEADTQYF. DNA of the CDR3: TGTGCCAGCAGGGGCATGGGGGAGGCAGATACGCAGTATTTT.

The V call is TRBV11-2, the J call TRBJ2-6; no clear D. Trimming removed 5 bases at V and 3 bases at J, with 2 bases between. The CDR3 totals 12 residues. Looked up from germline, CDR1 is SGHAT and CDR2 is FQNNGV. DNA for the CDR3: TGTGCCAGCAGCCTTGGGGCCAACGTCCTGACTTTC. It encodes CASSLGANVLTF.

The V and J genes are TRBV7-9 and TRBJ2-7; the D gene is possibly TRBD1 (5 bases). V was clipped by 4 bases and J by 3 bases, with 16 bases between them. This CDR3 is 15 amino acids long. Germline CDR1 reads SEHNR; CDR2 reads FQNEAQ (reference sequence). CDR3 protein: CASSSPAGRVYEQYF. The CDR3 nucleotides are TGTGCCAGCAGCTCCCCCGCCGGCAGGGTCTACGAGCAGTACTTC.

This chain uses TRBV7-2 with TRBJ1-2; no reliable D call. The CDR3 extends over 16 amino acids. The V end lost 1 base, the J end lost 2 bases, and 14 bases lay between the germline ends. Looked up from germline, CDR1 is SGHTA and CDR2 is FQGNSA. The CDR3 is CASSLDSFGVNYGYTF. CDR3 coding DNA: TGTGCCAGCAGCTTAGACTCCTTCGGGGTCAACTATGGCTACACCTTC.

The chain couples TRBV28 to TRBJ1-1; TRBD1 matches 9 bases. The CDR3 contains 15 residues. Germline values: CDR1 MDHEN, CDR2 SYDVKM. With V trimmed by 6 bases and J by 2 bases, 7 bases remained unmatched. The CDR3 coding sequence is TGTGCCAGCAGGCGAACAGGGGGCTCTAACACTGAAGCTTTCTTT. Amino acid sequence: CASRRTGGSNTEAFF.